This TCR beta chain stems from a study of blood T cells in healthy people across ages. Regarding the study as a whole: Per million T cells, the diversity of TCR beta decreased roughly linearly as age advanced.

Primed by a sample-barcoded 5' primer and a J-beta primer mix, a second PCR proceeded for about 6 to 11 cycles. MiXCR, run by TCRdb on the 5' RACE reads, gives a single entry per CDR3 protein. In the table there are some 890,000 distinct CDR3 sequences, roughly 28% of which are singletons. CDR1 is ENHRY and CDR2 is SYGVKD in the germline V gene. The CDR3 is 14 residues long. This clonotype occurred a few times. The antigen remains unidentified. A much more abundant neighbour one base away suggests this may be a read error. The same sample was also studied in work on T cells of mothers and their children. That source reports: cDNA synthesis used all extracted RNA, roughly 1.6 ug per 15 ul. Over 9.5 million reads per mother and around 3 million per child were obtained.

The sequence derives from a woman in her thirties or forties in good health. The rearrangement links TRBV10-3 to TRBJ2-3; 9 nucleotides match TRBD1. Source material: blood. CDR3 sequence (DNA): TGTGCCATCAGGCGGGACAGGGAGGCAGATGCGCAGTATTTT. This codes for CAIRRDREADAQYF.